This TCR beta chain was identified during a study of blood T cell repertoires in COVID-19. Study-level background: In each case, the material was cDNA or gDNA derived from T cells, B-cell-depleted T cells, or PBMCs.

The CDR3 extends over 13 amino acids. V lost 3 bases, J lost 8 bases, and 11 bases lay in between. Germline V gene lookup returns CDR1 SGHAT and CDR2 FQNNGV. Authors' data handling: Counts of nucleated cells, estimated from reference gene primer amplification, were obtained. Sequencing used immunoSEQ multiplex PCR; TCRdb keeps in-frame clones, though not all of them. The D gene and trimming were derived from the DNA, and the V and J assignments and clone size from that table. This sample has about 360,000 clones, with 65% to 90% found just once. This clonotype originated in a woman aged 55-69 years with COVID-19, enrolled during active disease. The sample was peripheral blood. The genes are TRBV11-2 and TRBJ2-1; D is perhaps TRBD2 (6 bases). DNA for the CDR3: TGTGCCAGCAGCTTCACAGGCGGGGATGAGCAGTTCTTC. This gives the protein CASSFTGGDEQFF.